The clone carrying this T cell receptor beta chain has a count of ten or more. Its matching antigen is unknown. TCR alpha and TCR beta cDNA libraries carrying sample barcodes and UMIs were produced by 5'RACE using constant-segment primers. TCRdb itself ran the 5' RACE reads through MiXCR, one entry per CDR3 protein. The data hold about 45,000 distinct CDR3 sequences, with approximately 7% observed a single time. The V and J ends lost 5 bases and 2 bases respectively, with 13 bases between them. The CDR3 sequence is 14 residues long. Germline V CDR1 and CDR2: SGHVS, FQNEAQ. This entry comes from a study of T-cell memory formation after mild COVID-19. Study-wide points: Shrinking CD4+ clones resided mostly in CM and EM, and CD8+ ones in EMRA. Day 15 to 85 contracting clones showed balanced CD4/CD8; day 15 to 37 expanders favored CD4+.

The clonotype originates from a man aged 18 to 35 who had mild COVID-19 (a few samples of this study predate the infection). Cell type and time point are not known. The chain has TRBV7-8 and TRBJ2-7; unclear D gene. Sequencing used PBMCs or a T cell subset sorted from them (not recorded which). CDR3 in amino acids: CASSPWVGAYEQYF. The CDR3 DNA follows: TGTGCCAGCAGCCCGTGGGTGGGTGCCTACGAGCAGTACTTC. Drawing the rest from reference TRBV7-8 and TRBJ2-7, the complete variable domain is GAGVSQSPRYKVAKRGQDVALRCDPISGHVSLFWYQQALGQGPEFLTYFQNEAQLDKSGLPSDRFFAERPEGSVSTLKIQRTQQEDSAVYLCASSPWVGAYEQYFGPGTRLTVT.